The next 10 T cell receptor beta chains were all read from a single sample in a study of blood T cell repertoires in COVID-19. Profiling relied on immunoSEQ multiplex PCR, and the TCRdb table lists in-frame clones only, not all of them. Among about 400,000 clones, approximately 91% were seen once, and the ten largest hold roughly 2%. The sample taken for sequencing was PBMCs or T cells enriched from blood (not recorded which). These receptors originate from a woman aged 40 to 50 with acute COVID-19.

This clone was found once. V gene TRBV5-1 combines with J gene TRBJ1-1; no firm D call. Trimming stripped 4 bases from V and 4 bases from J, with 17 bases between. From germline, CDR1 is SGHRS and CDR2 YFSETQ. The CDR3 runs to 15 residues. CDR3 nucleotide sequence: TGCGCCAGCAGCCAACGCCCAGGTCTGGTCACTGAAGCTTTCTTT. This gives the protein CASSQRPGLVTEAFF.

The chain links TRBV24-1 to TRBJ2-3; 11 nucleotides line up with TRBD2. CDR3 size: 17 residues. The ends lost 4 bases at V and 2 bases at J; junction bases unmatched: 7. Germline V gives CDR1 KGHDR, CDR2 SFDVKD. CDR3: CATSDRGTSGYTDTQYF. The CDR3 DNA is TGTGCCACCAGTGACCGAGGGACTAGCGGATACACAGATACGCAGTATTTT.

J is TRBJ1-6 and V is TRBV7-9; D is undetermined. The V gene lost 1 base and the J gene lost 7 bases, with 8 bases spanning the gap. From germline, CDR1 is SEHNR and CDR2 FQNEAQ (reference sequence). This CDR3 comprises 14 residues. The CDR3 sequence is CASSLVAENSPLHF. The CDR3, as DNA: TGTGCCAGCAGCTTAGTTGCGGAGAATTCACCCCTCCACTTT. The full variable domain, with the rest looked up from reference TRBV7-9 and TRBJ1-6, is DTGVSQNPRHKITKRGQNVTFRCDPISEHNRLYWYRQTLGQGPEFLTYFQNEAQLEKSRLLSDRFSAERPKGSFSTLEIQRTEQGDSAMYLCASSLVAENSPLHFGNGTRLTVT.

In DNA, the CDR3 is TGTGCCAGTGCTTATAGCGGGGGGGCCTACGAGCAGTACTTC. This encodes CASAYSGGAYEQYF. This chain joins TRBV19 and TRBJ2-7; 11 bases fit TRBD2. The CDR3 totals 14 residues. Germline V gene data show CDR1 as LNHDA and CDR2 as SQIVND (reference sequence). With 8 bases clipped from V and 2 bases from J, the junction kept 5 bases outside the gene matches.

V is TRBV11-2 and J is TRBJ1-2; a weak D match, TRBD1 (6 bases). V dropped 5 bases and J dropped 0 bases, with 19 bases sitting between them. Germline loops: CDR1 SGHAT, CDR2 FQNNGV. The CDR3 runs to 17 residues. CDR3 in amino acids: CASSKTAGGHSNYGYTF. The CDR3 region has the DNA TGTGCCAGCAGCAAGACTGCGGGGGGACATTCTAACTATGGCTACACCTTC.

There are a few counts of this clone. CDR3 amino acids: CASSGIGGAPEQYF. As DNA, the CDR3 is TGTGCCAGCAGCGGGATCGGGGGGGCCCCCGAGCAGTACTTC. The chain couples TRBV6-5 to TRBJ2-7; TRBD2 matches 8 bases. Unmatched junction bases numbered 10, after V lost 6 bases and J lost 6 bases. This CDR3 is built from 14 residues. Germline values: CDR1 MNHEY, CDR2 SVGAGI.

The CDR3 here is CASSPGVLAGTDTQYF. In DNA form, the CDR3 reads TGTGCCAGCAGCCCGGGGGTGCTAGCGGGCACAGATACGCAGTATTTT. The V and J genes are TRBV5-5 and TRBJ2-3; 7 nucleotides align to TRBD2. V trimming: 4 bases; J trimming: 1 base; junction bases outside the gene matches: 9. CDR3 length equals 16 residues. Looked up from germline, CDR1 is SGHKS and CDR2 is YYEKEE (reference sequence).

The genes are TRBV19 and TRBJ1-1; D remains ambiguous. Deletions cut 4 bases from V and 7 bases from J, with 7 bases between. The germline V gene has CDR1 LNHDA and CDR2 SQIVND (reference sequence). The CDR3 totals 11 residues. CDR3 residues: CASSNAGEAFF. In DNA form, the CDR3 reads TGTGCCAGTAGTAATGCAGGTGAAGCTTTCTTT.

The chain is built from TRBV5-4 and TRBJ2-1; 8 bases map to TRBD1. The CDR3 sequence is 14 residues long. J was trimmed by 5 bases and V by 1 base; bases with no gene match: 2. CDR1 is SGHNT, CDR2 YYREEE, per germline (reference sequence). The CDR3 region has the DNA TGTGCCAGCAGCTTGCGGGACAGGAACAATGAGCAGTTCTTC. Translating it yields CASSLRDRNNEQFF.

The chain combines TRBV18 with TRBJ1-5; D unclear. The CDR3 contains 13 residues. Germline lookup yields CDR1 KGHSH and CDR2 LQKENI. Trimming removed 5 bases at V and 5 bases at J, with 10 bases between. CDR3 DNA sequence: TGTGCCAGCTCAATCTACGAGGATCAGCCCCAGCATTTT. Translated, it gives CASSIYEDQPQHF.